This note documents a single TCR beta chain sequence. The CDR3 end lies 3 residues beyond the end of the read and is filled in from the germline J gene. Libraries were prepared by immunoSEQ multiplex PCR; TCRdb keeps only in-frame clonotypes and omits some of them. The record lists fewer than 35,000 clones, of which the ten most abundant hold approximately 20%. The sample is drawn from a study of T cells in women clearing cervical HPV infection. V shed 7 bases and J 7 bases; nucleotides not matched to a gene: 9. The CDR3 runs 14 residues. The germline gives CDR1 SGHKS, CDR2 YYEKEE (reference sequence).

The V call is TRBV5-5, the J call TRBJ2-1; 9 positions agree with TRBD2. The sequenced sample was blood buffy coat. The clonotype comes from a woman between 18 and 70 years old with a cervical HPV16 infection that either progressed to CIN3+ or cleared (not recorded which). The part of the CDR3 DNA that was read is TGTGCCAGCGGTTTAGCGGGAGAGTTAAATGAG. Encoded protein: CASGLAGELNE. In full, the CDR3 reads CASGLAGELNEQFF.